This TCR beta chain was sequenced during a study of OX40 agonist ivuxolimab in advanced cancers. About the research overall: Ivuxolimab was administered intravenously to patients at 0.01 to 10 mg/kg every 2 weeks.

This clone was seen more than once but under ten times. The CDR3 sequence is 13 residues long. In germline, CDR1 is LGHNA, CDR2 YNFKEQ. V was cut by 0 bases and J by 7 bases, with 7 bases left in between. TCRdb's table, derived via immunoSEQ multiplex PCR, lists solely in-frame clones and lacks some. This table has 60,000 to 75,000 clones, 70% to 90% appearing once. The chain recombines TRBV4-2 with TRBJ1-5; D remains unclear. Sequences were derived from CD4+ or CD8+ T cells sorted from blood, sampled in a trial of the OX40 agonist ivuxolimab. The source of this sequence is an adult with an advanced solid tumor such as melanoma, head and neck, liver or kidney cancer. CDR3 sequence: CASSQEYGQPQHF. DNA for the CDR3: TGTGCCAGCAGCCAAGAGTACGGGCAGCCCCAGCATTTT.